A single sample gave rise to the 3 T cell receptor beta chains below, sequenced in a study of shared clonotypes between healthy human individuals. The data were produced by immunoSEQ multiplex PCR, yet TCRdb's version contains in-frame clones alone and is incomplete. The data hold about 580,000 clones, with 95% to 98% observed a single time. As defined, naive CD8 cells were CD45RO-negative and positively selected for CCR7, with terminally differentiated effector memory CD45RA+ cells excluded. The specimen sequenced was naive CD8+ T cells sorted from blood. These receptors all stem from a man in his thirties or forties in good health.

This rearrangement joins TRBV18 to TRBJ2-7; the match to TRBD1 covers 9 bases. V was clipped by 0 bases and J by 7 bases; unmatched bases: 10. The CDR3 contains 16 residues. Germline V gives CDR1 KGHSH, CDR2 LQKENI. CDR3 nucleotides: TGTGCCAGCTCACCACCTACGGGACAGGGTGGTGGGGAGCAGTACTTC. It is translated as CASSPPTGQGGGEQYF.

CDR3 sequence reads: CASSLGAGNTGELFF. The CDR3, as DNA: TGTGCCAGCAGCTTAGGTGCGGGGAACACCGGGGAGCTGTTTTTT. The genes are TRBV7-9 and TRBJ2-2; D might be TRBD2 (5 bases). CDR1 and CDR2 (germline): SEHNR, FQNEAQ (reference sequence). The CDR3 is made up of 15 amino acids. The V end lost 1 base, the J end lost 1 base, and 7 bases lay between the germline ends.

Details on this clone: Other nucleotide sequences from this sample produce the same CDR3. This rearrangement joins TRBV6-5 to TRBJ1-1; no firm D call. V lost 0 bases and J lost 2, with 7 bases in between. The CDR3 loop spans 14 amino acids. Germline CDR1 is MNHEY and CDR2 is SVGAGI. The CDR3 sequence: CASSYSGRNTEAFF. In DNA form, the CDR3 reads TGTGCCAGCAGTTACTCGGGCAGAAACACTGAAGCTTTCTTT.